This TCR beta chain was identified in a study of tumor-infiltrating lymphocytes in localized non-small cell lung cancer. The CDR3 spans 12 residues. Germline CDR1 SGHVS, CDR2 FNYEAQ. The germline V and J ends were trimmed by 5 bases and 3 bases, with 7 bases remaining between them. A note on this clone: Its antigen is undetermined.

Clones were sequenced by immunoSEQ multiplex PCR, and TCRdb holds only the in-frame ones, with some missing. Of tens of thousands of clones listed, over 70% were seen once; the top ten hold 3.4%. General study points: Different pieces of the same tissue went to different assays, confounding technical variation with intratumor heterogeneity. Compared with uninvolved lung, tumors showed higher T cell infiltration by TCRbeta sequencing. Only some patients had TCR sequencing, depending on available tissue.

V and J are TRBV7-6 and TRBJ1-2; D is ambiguous. The source is a human donor with non-small cell lung cancer. The sequencing input was lung tumor tissue. Here the CDR3 DNA reads TGTGCCAGCAGCCTAAACCACTATGGCTACACCTTC. Its translation is CASSLNHYGYTF.